Reported below is one T cell receptor beta chain. Its antigen has not been determined. Base qualities are missing; no much larger clone stands one base away. The TCR beta CDR3 regions were amplified from RNA transcripts. The first round of RT-PCR for the TCR CDR3 was performed with the HTBI primer set and the Qiagen OneStep RT-PCR kit. The libraries were constructed in a second round of multiplex PCR and then size-selected and purified. Paired-end sequencing of the libraries was performed with 100 bp reads on an Illumina HiSeq2000. The source study handled its data this way. SOAPnuke was used to process the raw data, with reads discarded if the reads contained adapters or uncalled bases, had a mean Phred below 15, or lacked an exact constant-primer or identifier match. High-quality paired reads were merged using COPE v1.2.5, and each unique nucleotide sequence was defined as a clonotype. MiTCR v1.1 was used to align the clonotypes against IMGT TRBV, TRBD and TRBJ reference segments. The analysis was restricted to V-J combinations with a frequency above 0.0001, which together covered 99% to 99.2% of the repertoires. A TCS score was defined as the ratio between F50 (clonal expansion) and ExV (chaos), using BLOSUM62-based TCRdist between CDR3 peptides within each V-J. Welch's t-statistics and random forest reduced roughly 540 V-J features to around 14, which were used in a naive Bayes classifier (R e1071). The public reads were reanalyzed by TCRdb: fastp trimming at Q25, MiXCR alignment, in-frame beta chains only. One record per CDR3 amino acid sequence lists the most common genes and DNA. TCRdb assigned the V and J calls; the authors' analysis was not used. The sample has around 300,000 distinct CDR3 sequences on record, 22% of them singletons. Of the sample, around 62% falls within the top ten clones.

This entry is derived from a study of T cells in Graves' hyperthyroidism and ophthalmopathy (dated by TCRdb to the late 2010s). In the study overall: Peripheral blood samples were taken at initial diagnosis, before any treatment was given. After sampling, hyperthyroidism patients received methimazole starting at 30 mg daily, and ophthalmopathy patients received high-dose intravenous methylprednisolone. TCR V-J signatures able to tell the groups apart were searched for in a discovery cohort of 90 to 100 patients, of whom more than 40 had Graves' ophthalmopathy and about 60 had stable Graves' hyperthyroidism. Prospective prediction of ophthalmopathy was tested in an independent validation cohort consisting of about 19 hyperthyroidism patients and some 15 patients who later progressed to ophthalmopathy. In several Graves' hyperthyroidism patients, the study also compared T-cell repertoires from thyroid tissue with T-cell repertoires from blood. The 75 to 100 discovery patients were randomly split 7:3 into training and test sets. According to the paper, TCR Vbeta CDR3 sequencing was carried out on over 130 peripheral blood samples, which came from fewer than 50 ophthalmopathy, approximately 78 hyperthyroidism and around 17 progressor patients. Study-wide findings and limitations: Sample size was not statistically predetermined, and investigators were not blinded to group allocation. In validation, the model predicted progression to ophthalmopathy with 65% to 71% sensitivity and about 72% specificity, a median of 6.5 months before onset. A 13 V-J signature model separated ophthalmopathy from stable hyperthyroidism, with approximately 86% sensitivity and roughly 81% specificity in cross-validation and 80%/75% in testing. Most expanded thyroid clonotypes (frequency above 0.001) were also detected in blood, suggesting blood repertoires may reflect thyroid immune responses.

Between the V and J ends, shortened by 0 bases and 0 bases respectively, the junction contains 11 bases. Inclusive of the bounding cysteine and phenylalanine, the CDR3 is 16 residues long. Only CDR3 DNA remains: 48 bases, in frame from the first base. CDR1 and CDR2 were assigned from the germline V gene as ENHRY and SYGVKD. Ophthalmopathy patients had moderately to severely active disease, Clinical Activity Score of at least 3, NOSPECS grade of at least 4, and duration under 3 months. Patients with uncontrolled infections, other autoimmune diseases, pregnancy or lactation were excluded. Clinical symptoms, serum thyroxine and TRAb, thyroid ultrasound, and orbital computed tomography formed the basis for the diagnoses. PBMCs were separated from 10 ml of fresh peripheral blood using Ficoll-Paque density gradient centrifugation. Total RNA was extracted using Trizol reagent, and RNA quality was assessed on an Agilent 2100 Bioanalyzer.

Sequences were obtained from blood. The receptor chain draws on TRBV10-3 and TRBJ1-2; no confident D gene assignment can be made. The clonotype was recovered from a young man with Graves' ophthalmopathy. The CDR3 reads CAISESAVDANYGYTF. In nucleotides, the sequence is TGTGCCATCAGTGAGTCGGCGGTTGACGCTAACTATGGCTACACCTTC.